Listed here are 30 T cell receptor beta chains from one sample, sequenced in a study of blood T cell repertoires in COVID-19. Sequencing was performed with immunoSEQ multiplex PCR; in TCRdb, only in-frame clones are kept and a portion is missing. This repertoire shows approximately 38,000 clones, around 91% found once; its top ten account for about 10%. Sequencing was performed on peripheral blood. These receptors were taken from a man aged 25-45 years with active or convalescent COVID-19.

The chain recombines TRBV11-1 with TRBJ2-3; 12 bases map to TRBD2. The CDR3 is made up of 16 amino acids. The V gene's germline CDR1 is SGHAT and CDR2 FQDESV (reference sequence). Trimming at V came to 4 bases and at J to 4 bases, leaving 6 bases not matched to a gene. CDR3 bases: TGTGCCAGCAGCTCCCGACTAGCGGGAGCGCCAGATACGCAGTATTTT. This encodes CASSSRLAGAPDTQYF.

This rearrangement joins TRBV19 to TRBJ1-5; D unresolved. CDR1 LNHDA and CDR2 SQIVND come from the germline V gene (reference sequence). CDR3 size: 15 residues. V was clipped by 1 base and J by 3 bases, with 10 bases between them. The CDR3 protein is CASSIGPGDNQPQHF. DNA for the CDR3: TGTGCCAGTAGTATAGGGCCAGGTGACAATCAGCCCCAGCATTTT.

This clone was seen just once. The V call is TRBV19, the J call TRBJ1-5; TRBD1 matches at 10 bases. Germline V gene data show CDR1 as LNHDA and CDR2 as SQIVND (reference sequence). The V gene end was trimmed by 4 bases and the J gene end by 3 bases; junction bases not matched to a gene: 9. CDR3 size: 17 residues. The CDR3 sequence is CASSRPGTGVFNQPQHF. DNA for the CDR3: TGTGCCAGTAGTAGGCCCGGGACAGGGGTTTTCAATCAGCCCCAGCATTTT.

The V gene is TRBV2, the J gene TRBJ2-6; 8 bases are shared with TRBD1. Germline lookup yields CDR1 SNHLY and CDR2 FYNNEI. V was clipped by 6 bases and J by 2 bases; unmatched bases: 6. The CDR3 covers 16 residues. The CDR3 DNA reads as TGTGCCAGCAGGAACCAGGGGGCGACTGGGGCCAACGTCCTGACTTTC. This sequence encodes CASRNQGATGANVLTF. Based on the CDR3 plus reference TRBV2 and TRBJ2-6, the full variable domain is EPEVTQTPSHQVTQMGQEVILRCVPISNHLYFYWYRQILGQKVEFLVSFYNNEISEKSEIFDDQFSVERPDGSNFTLKIRSTKLEDSAMYFCASRNQGATGANVLTFGAGSRLTVL.

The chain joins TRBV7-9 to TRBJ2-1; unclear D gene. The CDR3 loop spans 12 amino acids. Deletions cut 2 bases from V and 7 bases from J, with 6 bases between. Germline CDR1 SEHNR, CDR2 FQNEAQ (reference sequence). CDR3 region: CASSLIRNEQFF. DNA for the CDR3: TGTGCCAGCAGCTTAATTAGAAATGAGCAGTTCTTC.

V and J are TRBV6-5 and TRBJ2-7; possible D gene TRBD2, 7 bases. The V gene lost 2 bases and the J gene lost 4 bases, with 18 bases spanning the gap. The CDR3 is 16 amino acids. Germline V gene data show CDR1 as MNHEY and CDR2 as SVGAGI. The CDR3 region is CASSYRAGGGGYEQYF. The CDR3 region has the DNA TGTGCCAGCAGTTACCGCGCTGGGGGAGGGGGTTACGAGCAGTACTTC.

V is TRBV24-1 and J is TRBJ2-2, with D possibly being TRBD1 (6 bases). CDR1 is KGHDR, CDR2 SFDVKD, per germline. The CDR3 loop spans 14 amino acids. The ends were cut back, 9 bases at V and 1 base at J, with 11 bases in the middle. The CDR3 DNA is TGTGCCACCGGGGGCCCCAAGAACACCGGGGAGCTGTTTTTT. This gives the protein CATGGPKNTGELFF.

The CDR3 bases are TGTGCCAGCAGCAACTGGGACATCTCCTACGAGCAGTACGTC. The encoded protein is CASSNWDISYEQYV. The chain recombines TRBV7-9 with TRBJ2-7; the D gene is possibly TRBD1 (6 bases). The germline gives CDR1 SEHNR, CDR2 FQNEAQ (reference sequence). With 5 bases removed from V and 0 bases from J, the gap between germline ends came to 11 bases. The CDR3 is made up of 14 amino acids.

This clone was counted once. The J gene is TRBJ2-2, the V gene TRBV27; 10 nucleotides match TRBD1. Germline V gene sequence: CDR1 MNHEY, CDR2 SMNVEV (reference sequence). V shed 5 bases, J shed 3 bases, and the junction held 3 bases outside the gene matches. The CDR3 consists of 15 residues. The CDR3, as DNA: TGTGCCAGCAGTAGACAGGGGGCGGACACCGGGGAGCTGTTTTTT. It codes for CASSRQGADTGELFF.

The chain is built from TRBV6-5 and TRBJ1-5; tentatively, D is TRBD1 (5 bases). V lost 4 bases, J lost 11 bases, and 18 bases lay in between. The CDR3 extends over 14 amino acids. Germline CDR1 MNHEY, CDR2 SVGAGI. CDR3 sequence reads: CASSSDMDAAAQHF. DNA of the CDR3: TGTGCCAGCAGTTCGGACATGGACGCGGCAGCCCAGCATTTT.

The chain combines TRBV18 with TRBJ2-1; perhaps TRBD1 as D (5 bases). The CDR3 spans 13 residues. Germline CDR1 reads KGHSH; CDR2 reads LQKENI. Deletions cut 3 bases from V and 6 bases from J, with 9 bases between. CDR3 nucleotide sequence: TGTGCCAGCTCACCGTCCACAGGCAATGAGCAGTTCTTC. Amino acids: CASSPSTGNEQFF.

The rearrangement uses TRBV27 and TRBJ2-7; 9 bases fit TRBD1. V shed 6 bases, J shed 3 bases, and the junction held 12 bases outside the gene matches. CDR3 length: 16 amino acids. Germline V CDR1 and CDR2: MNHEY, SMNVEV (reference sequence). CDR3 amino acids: CASRTGQGEPNYEQYF. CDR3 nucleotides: TGTGCCAGCAGGACGGGACAGGGCGAGCCAAACTACGAGCAGTACTTC.

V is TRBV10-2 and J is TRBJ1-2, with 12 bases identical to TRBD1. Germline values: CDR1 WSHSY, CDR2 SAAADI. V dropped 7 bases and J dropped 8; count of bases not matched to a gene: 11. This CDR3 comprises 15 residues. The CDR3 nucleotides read TGCGCCAGCACTCCGGGACAGGGGGCGTTGGGGGGCTACACCTTC. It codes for CASTPGQGALGGYTF.

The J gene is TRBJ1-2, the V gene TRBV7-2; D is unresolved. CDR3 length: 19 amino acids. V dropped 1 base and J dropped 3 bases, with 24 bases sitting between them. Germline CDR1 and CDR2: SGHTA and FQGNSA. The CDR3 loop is CASSLVVRPGNLPHYGYTF. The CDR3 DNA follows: TGTGCCAGCAGCTTAGTGGTCCGGCCGGGAAATCTGCCACACTATGGCTACACCTTC. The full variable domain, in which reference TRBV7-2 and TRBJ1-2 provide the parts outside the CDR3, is GAGVSQSPSNKVTEKGKDVELRCDPISGHTALYWYRQSLGQGLEFLIYFQGNSAPDKSGLPSDRFSAERTGGSVSTLTIQRTQQEDSAVYLCASSLVVRPGNLPHYGYTFGSGTRLTVV.

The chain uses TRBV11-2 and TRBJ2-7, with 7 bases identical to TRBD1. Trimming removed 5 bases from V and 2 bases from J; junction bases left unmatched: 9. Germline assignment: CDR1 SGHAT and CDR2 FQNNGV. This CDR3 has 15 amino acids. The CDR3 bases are TGTGCCAGCAGCCTCCGACGGGACAGACCCTACGAGCAGTACTTC. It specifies CASSLRRDRPYEQYF.

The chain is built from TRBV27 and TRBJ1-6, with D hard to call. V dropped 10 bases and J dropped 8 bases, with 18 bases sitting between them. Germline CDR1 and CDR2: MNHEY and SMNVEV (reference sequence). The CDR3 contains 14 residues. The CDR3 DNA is TGTGCCACCAGCCCGGGAGTGAGTGATTCACCCCTCCACTTT. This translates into CATSPGVSDSPLHF.

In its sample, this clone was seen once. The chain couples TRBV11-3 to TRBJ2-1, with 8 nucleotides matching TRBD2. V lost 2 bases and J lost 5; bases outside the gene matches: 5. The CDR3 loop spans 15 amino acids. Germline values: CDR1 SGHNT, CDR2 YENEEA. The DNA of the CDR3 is TGTGCCAGCAGCTTATTGGCGGGAGGACACAATGAGCAGTTCTTC. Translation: CASSLLAGGHNEQFF. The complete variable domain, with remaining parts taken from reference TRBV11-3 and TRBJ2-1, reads EAGVVQSPRYKIIEKKQPVAFWCNPISGHNTLYWYLQNLGQGPELLIRYENEEAVDDSQLPKDRFSAERLKGVDSTLKIQPAELGDSAVYLCASSLLAGGHNEQFFGPGTRLTVL.

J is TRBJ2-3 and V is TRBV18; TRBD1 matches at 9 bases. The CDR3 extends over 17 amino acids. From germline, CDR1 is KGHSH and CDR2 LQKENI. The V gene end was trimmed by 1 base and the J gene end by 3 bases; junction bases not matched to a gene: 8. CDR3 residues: CASSPQQGAGTTDTQYF. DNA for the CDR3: TGTGCCAGCTCACCACAACAGGGGGCAGGGACTACAGATACGCAGTATTTT.

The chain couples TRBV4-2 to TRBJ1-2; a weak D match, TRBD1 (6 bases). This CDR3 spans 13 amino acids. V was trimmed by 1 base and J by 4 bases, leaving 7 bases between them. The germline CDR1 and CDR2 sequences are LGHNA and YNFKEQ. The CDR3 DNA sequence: TGTGCCAGCAGCCAAGGGACAGTCTATGGCTACACCTTC. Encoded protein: CASSQGTVYGYTF.

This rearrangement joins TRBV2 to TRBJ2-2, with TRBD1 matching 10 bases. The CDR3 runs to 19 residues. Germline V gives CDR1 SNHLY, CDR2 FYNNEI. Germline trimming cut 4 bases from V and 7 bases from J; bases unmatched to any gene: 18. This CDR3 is CASSALRTGTGVRGGELFF. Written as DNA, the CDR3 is TGTGCCAGCAGTGCGCTACGCACCGGGACAGGGGTCCGTGGCGGGGAGCTGTTTTTT.

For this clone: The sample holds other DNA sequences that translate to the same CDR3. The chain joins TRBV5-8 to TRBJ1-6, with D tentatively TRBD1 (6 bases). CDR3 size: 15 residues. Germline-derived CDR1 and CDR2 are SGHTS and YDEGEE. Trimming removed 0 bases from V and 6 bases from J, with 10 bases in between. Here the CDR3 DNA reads TGTGCCAGCAGCTTGGCAGGGGTGGCTAATTCACCCCTCCACTTT. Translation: CASSLAGVANSPLHF.

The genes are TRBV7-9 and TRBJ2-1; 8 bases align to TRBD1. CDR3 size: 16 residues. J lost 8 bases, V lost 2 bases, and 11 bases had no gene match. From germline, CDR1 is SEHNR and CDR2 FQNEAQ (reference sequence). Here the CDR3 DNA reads TGTGCCAGCAGCTTATGGACGCGAGACAGGGGTCATGAGCAGTTCTTC. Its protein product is CASSLWTRDRGHEQFF.

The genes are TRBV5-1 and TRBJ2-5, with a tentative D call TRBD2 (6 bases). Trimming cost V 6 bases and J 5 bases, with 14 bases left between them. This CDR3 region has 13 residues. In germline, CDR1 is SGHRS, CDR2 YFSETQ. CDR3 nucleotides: TGCGCCAGCACCTCGAACGGGGGTGAGACCCAGTACTTC. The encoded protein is CASTSNGGETQYF.

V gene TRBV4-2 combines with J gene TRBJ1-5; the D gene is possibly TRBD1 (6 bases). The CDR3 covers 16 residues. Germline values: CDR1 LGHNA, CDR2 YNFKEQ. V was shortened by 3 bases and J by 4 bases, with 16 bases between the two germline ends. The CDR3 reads CASSQVGQFKNQPQHF. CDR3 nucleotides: TGTGCCAGCAGCCAGGTCGGACAGTTCAAAAATCAGCCCCAGCATTTT.

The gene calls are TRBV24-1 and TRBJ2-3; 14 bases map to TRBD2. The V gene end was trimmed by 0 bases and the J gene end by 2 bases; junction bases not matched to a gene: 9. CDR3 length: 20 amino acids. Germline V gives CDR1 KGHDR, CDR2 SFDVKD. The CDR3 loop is CATSDLAGLAGEPNTDTQYF. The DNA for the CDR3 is TGTGCCACCAGTGATTTGGCGGGACTAGCGGGAGAGCCGAACACAGATACGCAGTATTTT.

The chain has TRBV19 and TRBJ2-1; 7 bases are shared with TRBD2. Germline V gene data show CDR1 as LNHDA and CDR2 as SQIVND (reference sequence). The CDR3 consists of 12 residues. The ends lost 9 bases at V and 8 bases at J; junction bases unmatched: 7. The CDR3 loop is CASGLVGDEQFF. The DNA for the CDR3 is TGTGCCAGCGGACTAGTAGGCGATGAGCAGTTCTTC.

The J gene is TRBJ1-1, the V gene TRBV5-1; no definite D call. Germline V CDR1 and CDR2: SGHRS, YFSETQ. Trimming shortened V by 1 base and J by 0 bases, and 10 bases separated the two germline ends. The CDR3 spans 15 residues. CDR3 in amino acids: CASSLFPSMNTEAFF. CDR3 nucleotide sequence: TGCGCCAGCAGCTTGTTTCCGAGTATGAACACTGAAGCTTTCTTT.

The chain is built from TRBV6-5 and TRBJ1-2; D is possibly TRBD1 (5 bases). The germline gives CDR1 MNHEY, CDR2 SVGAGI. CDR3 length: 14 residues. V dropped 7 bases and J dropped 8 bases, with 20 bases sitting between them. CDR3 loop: CASTKGRGLEGYTF. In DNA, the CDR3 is TGTGCCAGCACTAAGGGGCGGGGACTGGAGGGCTACACCTTC.

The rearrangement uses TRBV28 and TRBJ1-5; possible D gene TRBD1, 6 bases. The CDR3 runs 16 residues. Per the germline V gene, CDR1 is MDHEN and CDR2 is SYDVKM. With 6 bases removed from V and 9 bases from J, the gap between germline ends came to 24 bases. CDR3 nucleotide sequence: TGTGCCAGCAGCCCCGGGACATTCCGCGACGGGCGGCCCCAGCATTTT. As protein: CASSPGTFRDGRPQHF.

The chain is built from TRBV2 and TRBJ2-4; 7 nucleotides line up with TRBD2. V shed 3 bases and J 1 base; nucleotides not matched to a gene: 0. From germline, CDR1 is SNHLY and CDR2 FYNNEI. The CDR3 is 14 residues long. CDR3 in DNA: TGTGCCAGCAGTGAGCGGGAGGCCAAAAACATTCAGTACTTC. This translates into CASSEREAKNIQYF.